Listed here are 18 T cell receptor beta chains from one sample, sequenced in a study of OX40 agonist ivuxolimab in advanced cancers. The table came from immunoSEQ multiplex PCR; TCRdb's copy has only in-frame clones and leaves some out. Of some 19,000 clones listed, 70% to 90% are singletons. Sequenced material: CD4+ or CD8+ T cells sorted from blood, taken in a trial of the OX40 agonist ivuxolimab. These receptors were obtained from an adult with an advanced solid tumor such as melanoma, head and neck, liver or kidney cancer.

The chain employs TRBV4-1 and TRBJ1-1, with a possible D match to TRBD1 (6 bases). This CDR3 has 14 amino acids. Trimming cost V 4 bases and J 8 bases, with 17 bases left between them. Germline assignment: CDR1 MGHRA and CDR2 YSYEKL. CDR3 sequence: CASSLLRGHPEAFF. The CDR3 DNA reads as TGCGCCAGCAGCCTCTTAAGGGGACATCCCGAAGCTTTCTTT.

The chain employs TRBV28 and TRBJ1-2, with D tentatively TRBD1 (6 bases). The CDR3 has 17 amino acids. The V end was cut by 5 bases, the J end by 0 bases, with 19 bases between. CDR1 and CDR2 (germline): MDHEN, SYDVKM. The CDR3: CASSPDRLPLANYGYTF. The CDR3 DNA sequence: TGTGCCAGCAGTCCCGACAGGTTACCACTAGCTAACTATGGCTACACCTTC.

The chain employs TRBV27 and TRBJ1-4; D not certain. The V gene's germline CDR1 is MNHEY and CDR2 SMNVEV (reference sequence). Trimming stripped 5 bases from V and 6 bases from J, with 10 bases between. CDR3 length: 13 residues. CDR3 region: CASSPPGDEKLFF. The CDR3 bases are TGTGCCAGCAGTCCCCCCGGAGATGAAAAACTGTTTTTT.

The J gene is TRBJ2-1, the V gene TRBV5-1, with a tentative D call TRBD1 (6 bases). This CDR3 contains 16 residues. Germline loops: CDR1 SGHRS, CDR2 YFSETQ. V lost 2 bases and J 6 bases, leaving 18 bases between the germline ends. CDR3 in amino acids: CASSFVRSQGGNEQFF. CDR3 DNA: TGCGCCAGCAGCTTTGTACGATCACAAGGGGGCAATGAGCAGTTCTTC. Using reference TRBV5-1 and TRBJ2-1 for the parts outside the CDR3, the full variable domain is KAGVTQTPRYLIKTRGQQVTLSCSPISGHRSVSWYQQTPGQGLQFLFEYFSETQRNKGNFPGRFSGRQFSNSRSEMNVSTLELGDSALYLCASSFVRSQGGNEQFFGPGTRLTVL.

This chain connects TRBV4-1 to TRBJ2-3; D gene unclear. CDR1 and CDR2 (germline): MGHRA, YSYEKL. The CDR3 has 16 residues. Trimming took off 0 bases at V and 6 bases at J, with 16 bases between the two ends. The CDR3 region is CASSQEIGLVSDTQYF. CDR3 in DNA: TGCGCCAGCAGCCAAGAAATTGGGTTAGTGTCTGATACGCAGTATTTT.

This rearrangement joins TRBV7-9 to TRBJ2-1; 13 nucleotides agree with TRBD2. J lost 7 bases, V lost 4 bases, and 7 bases had no gene match. Germline V CDR1 and CDR2: SEHNR, FQNEAQ (reference sequence). The CDR3 consists of 16 residues. This CDR3 reads CASSSRLAGGLNEQFF. The CDR3 DNA reads TGTGCCAGCAGCTCAAGACTAGCGGGGGGCCTTAATGAGCAGTTCTTC.

The chain is built from TRBV6-1 and TRBJ2-5; 9 nucleotides match TRBD2. Germline CDR1 is MNHNS and CDR2 is SASEGT. CDR3 length equals 13 residues. The junction had 8 bases not matched to a gene; V was cut back by 8 bases and J by 7 bases. DNA of the CDR3: TGTGCCAGCCTCGGGACTAGCAGCGGGACCCAGTACTTC. Amino acid sequence: CASLGTSSGTQYF.

There are a few counts of this clone. The V gene is TRBV28, the J gene TRBJ2-7, with 8 bases aligning to TRBD1. The J segment lost 3 bases and the V segment lost 5 bases, leaving 6 bases of the junction unmatched. CDR1 MDHEN and CDR2 SYDVKM come from the germline V gene. The CDR3 is 14 amino acids. CDR3 bases: TGTGCCAGCAGTCTCGACAGGGGATTCTACGAGCAGTACTTC. Translation gives CASSLDRGFYEQYF.

This chain links TRBV19 with TRBJ2-7; TRBD1 aligns across 10 bases. This CDR3 has 15 amino acids. V was pared by 4 bases and J by 4 bases, with 7 bases of the junction left unmatched. Germline V CDR1 and CDR2: LNHDA, SQIVND (reference sequence). The CDR3 nucleotides are TGTGCCAGTAGTAAGGGACAGGGGATTGGGTACGAGCAGTACTTC. Its translation is CASSKGQGIGYEQYF.

The chain recombines TRBV7-9 with TRBJ1-1; a weak D match, TRBD1 (6 bases). The germline gives CDR1 SEHNR, CDR2 FQNEAQ (reference sequence). The CDR3 covers 15 residues. Trimming stripped 5 bases from V and 5 bases from J, with 18 bases between. The CDR3 coding sequence is TGTGCCAGCAGCGGCCCGCACAGGGAGAGGACTGAAGCTTTCTTT. Protein: CASSGPHRERTEAFF.

The CDR3 DNA reads TGCGCCAGTCGGATGTCGGCGAAGGCTTTCTTT. It encodes CASRMSAKAFF. This chain connects TRBV10-2 to TRBJ1-1; the D is unclear. Trimming left V 9 bases short and J 11 bases short, with 16 bases between. Germline values: CDR1 WSHSY, CDR2 SAAADI. The CDR3 length is 11 residues.

This sequence joins TRBV4-1 and TRBJ2-2; a weak D match, TRBD2 (5 bases). The CDR3 consists of 15 residues. Trimming left V 0 bases short and J 5 bases short, with 10 bases between. Germline CDR1 is MGHRA and CDR2 is YSYEKL. The CDR3 reads CASSQEGSGTGELFF. CDR3 nucleotides: TGCGCCAGCAGCCAAGAAGGGTCGGGAACCGGGGAGCTGTTTTTT.

The J gene is TRBJ2-7, the V gene TRBV9, with D uncertain. Germline V lookup: CDR1 SGDLS, CDR2 YYNGEE. CDR3 size: 14 residues. Deletions cut 4 bases from V and 5 bases from J, with 16 bases between. The CDR3 sequence: CASSPIVGSNEQYF. The CDR3 nucleotides read TGTGCCAGCAGCCCAATAGTAGGGTCGAACGAGCAGTACTTC.

This clone was detected only a few times. V and J are TRBV7-3 and TRBJ2-7; a weak D match, TRBD2 (5 bases). The CDR3 covers 12 residues. The V end lost 1 base, the J end lost 7 bases, and 8 bases lay between the germline ends. Germline CDR1 reads SGHTA; CDR2 reads FQGTGA. The CDR3 is CASSLNGREQYF. For the CDR3, the DNA is TGTGCCAGCAGCTTAAATGGGAGAGAGCAGTACTTC.

On this clone itself: The sample carries other DNA sequences with the same CDR3. Here the CDR3 DNA reads TGTGCCAGCAGCTTAGTTCTGGATACCACAGATACGCAGTATTTT. Its protein product is CASSLVLDTTDTQYF. This chain joins TRBV7-8 and TRBJ2-3; no definite D call. The germline gives CDR1 SGHVS, CDR2 FQNEAQ. The CDR3 loop spans 15 amino acids. Between the trimmed V and J ends, which lost 1 base and 2 bases, there was a span of 10 bases.

V and J are TRBV4-1 and TRBJ2-2; 8 bases match TRBD1. Germline loops: CDR1 MGHRA, CDR2 YSYEKL. The CDR3 loop spans 16 amino acids. V shed 1 base and J 4 bases; nucleotides not matched to a gene: 5. The CDR3 here is CASSQGGTGGTGELFF. Written as DNA, the CDR3 is TGCGCCAGCAGCCAAGGCGGCACAGGGGGCACCGGGGAGCTGTTTTTT.

In nucleotides, the CDR3 is TGTGCCATCAGTGAGCAGCCCGGGACAGGGAACACCGGGGAGCTGTTTTTT. Its translation: CAISEQPGTGNTGELFF. The gene calls are TRBV10-3 and TRBJ2-2, with 8 bases matching TRBD1. The CDR3 totals 17 residues. Germline loops: CDR1 ENHRY, CDR2 SYGVKD. V dropped 2 bases and J dropped 1; count of bases not matched to a gene: 6.

J is TRBJ2-1 and V is TRBV9; D is possibly TRBD2 (5 bases). The CDR3 totals 16 residues. Germline V CDR1 and CDR2: SGDLS, YYNGEE. Trimming stripped 0 bases from V and 8 bases from J, with 18 bases between. The CDR3 is CASSVEGTAVEDEQFF. The DNA for the CDR3 is TGTGCCAGCAGCGTAGAAGGAACAGCGGTCGAGGATGAGCAGTTCTTC.